A selection of T cell receptor beta chains follows, all from one sample in a study of blood T cell repertoires in COVID-19. Clones were sequenced by immunoSEQ multiplex PCR, and TCRdb holds only the in-frame ones, with some missing. The table includes some 97,000 clones, nearly 90% detected once. The sequencing sample was made of peripheral blood. The receptor source for this set is an older woman with acute or convalescent COVID-19. CDR3s include the opening cysteine and the closing phenylalanine or tryptophan. D genes are given only for firm matches. Only part of the rows carry a size: once, few, many, or a class if the clone is expanded.

size: once
D: NA
J: TRBJ1-5
V: TRBV21-1
length: 17
DNA: TGTGCCAGCAGCAAAAAAGGAAGGACAGGGAGGTTTCAGCCCCAGCATTTT
CDR3: CASSKKGRTGRFQPQHF

size: NA
D: NA
J: TRBJ1-1
V: TRBV5-1
length: 14
DNA: TGCGCCAGCAGCTTCTCACATGGGGAGACTGAAGCTTTCTTT
CDR3: CASSFSHGETEAFF

size: few
D: TRBD1
J: TRBJ1-1
V: TRBV10-3
length: 13
DNA: TGTGCCATCAATGACAGGGTTTACACTGAAGCTTTCTTT
CDR3: CAINDRVYTEAFF

size: NA
D: NA
J: TRBJ2-6
V: TRBV29-1
length: 13
DNA: TGCAGCGTTGCAACATCTGGGGCCAACGTCCTGACTTTC
CDR3: CSVATSGANVLTF

size: NA
D: NA
J: TRBJ2-2
V: TRBV5-1
length: 18
DNA: TGCGCCAGCAGCTTGCGGTCTCTTGACACCGCGAACACCGGGGAGCTGTTTTTT
CDR3: CASSLRSLDTANTGELFF

size: NA
D: NA
J: TRBJ2-1
V: TRBV11-2
length: 14
DNA: TGTGCCAGCAGCAAGGGACTTACCTACAATGAGCAGTTCTTC
CDR3: CASSKGLTYNEQFF

size: NA
D: NA
J: TRBJ2-7
V: TRBV14
length: 13
DNA: TGTGCCAGCAGTCCGACTAGTTTCCACGAGCAGTACTTC
CDR3: CASSPTSFHEQYF

size: NA
D: NA
J: TRBJ1-1
V: TRBV28
length: 14
DNA: TGTGCGGCGGTTGGGGCCGGAGTGAACACTGAAGCTTTCTTT
CDR3: CAAVGAGVNTEAFF

size: NA
D: NA
J: TRBJ2-5
V: TRBV7-3
length: 15
DNA: TGTGCCAGCAGCCCGAATACAGGGATCCGGGAGACCCAGTACTTC
CDR3: CASSPNTGIRETQYF

size: NA
D: TRBD1
J: TRBJ1-4
V: TRBV10-3
length: 15
DNA: TGTGCCATCAGTGGGGCGACAGGGGTAAATGAAAAACTGTTTTTT
CDR3: CAISGATGVNEKLFF

size: NA
D: TRBD2
J: TRBJ2-1
V: TRBV2
length: 13
DNA: TGTGCCAGCAGAGGAGGACTAGCGGGGGAGCAGTTCTTC
CDR3: CASRGGLAGEQFF

size: NA
D: NA
J: TRBJ2-7
V: TRBV5-1
length: 15
DNA: TGCGCCAGCAGCTCGAGCCCAAAGGGGTCCTACGAGCAGTACTTC
CDR3: CASSSSPKGSYEQYF

size: NA
D: NA
J: TRBJ1-1
V: TRBV24-1
length: 13
DNA: TGTGCCACTGACGCAGGGTACAACACTGAAGCTTTCTTT
CDR3: CATDAGYNTEAFF

size: NA
D: NA
J: TRBJ1-1
V: TRBV7-2
length: 14
DNA: TGTGCCAGCAGCTTAGGGCAGGCGAACACTGAAGCTTTCTTT
CDR3: CASSLGQANTEAFF

size: NA
D: TRBD1
J: TRBJ2-3
V: TRBV9
length: 15
DNA: TGTGCCAGCAGCCGGGGACAGGGAAACACAGATACGCAGTATTTT
CDR3: CASSRGQGNTDTQYF

size: NA
D: NA
J: TRBJ1-1
V: TRBV5-6
length: 15
DNA: TGTGCCAGCAGCTTGGTTCCGGTTCCGGGGACTGAAGCTTTCTTT
CDR3: CASSLVPVPGTEAFF

size: NA
D: NA
J: TRBJ1-4
V: TRBV2
length: 14
DNA: TGTGCCAGTCGCTCGGGTGGGGGCAGTGAAAAACTGTTTTTT
CDR3: CASRSGGGSEKLFF

size: NA
D: TRBD1
J: TRBJ1-1
V: TRBV19
length: 15
DNA: TGTGCCAGTAGTACCCGGGACAGGGGAGGCACTGAAGCTTTCTTT
CDR3: CASSTRDRGGTEAFF

size: NA
D: NA
J: TRBJ2-2
V: TRBV27
length: 15
DNA: TGTGCCAGCAGTTTAAATGCAGGGATAACCGGGGAGCTGTTTTTT
CDR3: CASSLNAGITGELFF